The sequence of this T cell receptor beta chain was determined in a study of T-cell reconstitution after alpha-beta-depleted transplantation in children. Study observations and caveats: The main origin of T-cell counts and diversity one year after transplant was newly produced T cells. There were reportedly several hundred expanded graft clones from which alpha-beta T cells came about two months after transplant.

There are many counts of this clonotype. Antigen unknown. Using unique molecular identifiers, the investigators prepared the TCRbeta library. From the PCR reads, TCRdb called clonotypes with MiXCR, one entry per CDR3 protein. The sample lists hundreds of thousands of distinct CDR3 sequences; under 20% were seen once. The starting material was PBMCs, mostly from graft donor cells, obtained 360 days after TCRalphabeta/CD19-depleted stem cell transplant. This TCR derives from a male patient aged 2 to 9 who had a stem cell transplant for acute lymphoblastic leukemia, so the T cells may come from the graft donor.

The CDR3 coding sequence is TGCAGCGTTTCCCAAGTAAGGCAGTTCTTC. It yields the protein CSVSQVRQFF. This chain joins TRBV29-1 and TRBJ2-1; the D is unclear. Trimming took off 5 bases at V and 12 bases at J, with 11 bases between the two ends. The CDR3 sequence is 10 residues long. CDR1 SQVTM and CDR2 ANQGSEA come from the germline V gene.